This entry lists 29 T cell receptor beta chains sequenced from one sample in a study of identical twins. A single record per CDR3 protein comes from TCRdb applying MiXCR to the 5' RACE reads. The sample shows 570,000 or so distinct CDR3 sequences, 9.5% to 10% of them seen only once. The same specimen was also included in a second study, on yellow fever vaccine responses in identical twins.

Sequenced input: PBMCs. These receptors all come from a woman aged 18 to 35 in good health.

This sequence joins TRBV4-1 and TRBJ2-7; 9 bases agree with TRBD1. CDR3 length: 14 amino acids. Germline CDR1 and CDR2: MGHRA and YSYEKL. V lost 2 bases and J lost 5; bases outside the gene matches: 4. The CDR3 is CASSQLQGAHEQYF. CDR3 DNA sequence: TGCGCCAGCAGCCAACTACAGGGGGCCCACGAGCAGTACTTC.

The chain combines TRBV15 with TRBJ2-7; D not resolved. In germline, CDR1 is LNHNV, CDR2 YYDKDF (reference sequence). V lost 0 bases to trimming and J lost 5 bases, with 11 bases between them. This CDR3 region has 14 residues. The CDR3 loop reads CATSRDRGPHEQYF. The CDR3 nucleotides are TGTGCCACCAGCAGAGATCGCGGCCCTCACGAGCAGTACTTC.

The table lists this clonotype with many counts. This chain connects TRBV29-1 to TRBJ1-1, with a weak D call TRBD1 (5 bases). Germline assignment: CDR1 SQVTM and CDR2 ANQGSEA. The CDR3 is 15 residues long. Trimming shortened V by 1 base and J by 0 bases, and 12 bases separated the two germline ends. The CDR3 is CSVEVGALLNTEAFF. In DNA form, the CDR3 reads TGCAGCGTTGAAGTAGGGGCCCTCTTGAACACTGAAGCTTTCTTT.

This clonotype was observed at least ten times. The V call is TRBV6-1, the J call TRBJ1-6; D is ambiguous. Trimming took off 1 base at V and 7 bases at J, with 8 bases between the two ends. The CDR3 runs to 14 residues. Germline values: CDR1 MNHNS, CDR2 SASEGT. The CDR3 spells CASSEVTGNSPLHF. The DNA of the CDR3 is TGTGCCAGCAGTGAAGTTACGGGGAATTCACCCCTCCACTTT.

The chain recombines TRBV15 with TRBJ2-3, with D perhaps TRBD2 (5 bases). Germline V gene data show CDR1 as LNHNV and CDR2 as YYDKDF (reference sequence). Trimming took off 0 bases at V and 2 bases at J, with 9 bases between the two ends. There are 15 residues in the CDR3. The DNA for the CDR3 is TGTGCCACCAGCAGAGATTCGAGGGTCACAGATACGCAGTATTTT. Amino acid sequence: CATSRDSRVTDTQYF.

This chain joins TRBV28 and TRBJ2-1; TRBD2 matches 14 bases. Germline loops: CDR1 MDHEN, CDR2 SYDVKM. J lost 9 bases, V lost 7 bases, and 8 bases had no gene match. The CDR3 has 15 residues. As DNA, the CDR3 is TGTGCCAGCAACCGACTAGCGGGGGGGCTAGGTGAGCAGTTCTTC. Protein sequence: CASNRLAGGLGEQFF.

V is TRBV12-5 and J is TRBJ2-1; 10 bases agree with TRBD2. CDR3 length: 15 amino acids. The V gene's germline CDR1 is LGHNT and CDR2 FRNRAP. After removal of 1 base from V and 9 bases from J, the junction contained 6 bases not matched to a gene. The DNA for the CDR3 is TGTGCTAGTGGTTTGGAGCTAGCGGGAGTGGGTGAGCAGTTCTTC. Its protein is CASGLELAGVGEQFF.

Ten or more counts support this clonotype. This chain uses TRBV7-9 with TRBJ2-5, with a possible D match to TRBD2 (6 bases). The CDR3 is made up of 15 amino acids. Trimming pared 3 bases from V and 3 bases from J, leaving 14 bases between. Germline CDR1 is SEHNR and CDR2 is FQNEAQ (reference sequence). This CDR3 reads CASSFGEEKKETQYF. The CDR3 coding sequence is TGTGCCAGCAGCTTCGGGGAGGAGAAAAAAGAGACCCAGTACTTC.

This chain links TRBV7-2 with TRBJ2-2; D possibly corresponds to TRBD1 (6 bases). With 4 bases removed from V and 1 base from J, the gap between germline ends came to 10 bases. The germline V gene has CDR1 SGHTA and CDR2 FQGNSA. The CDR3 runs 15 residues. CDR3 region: CASSYMTGNTGELFF. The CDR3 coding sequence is TGTGCCAGCAGCTATATGACAGGGAACACCGGGGAGCTGTTTTTT.

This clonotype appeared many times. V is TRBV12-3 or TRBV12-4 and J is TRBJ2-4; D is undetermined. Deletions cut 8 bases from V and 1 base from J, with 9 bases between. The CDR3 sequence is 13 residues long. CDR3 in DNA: TGTGCCAGCGGCGACTGGGCCAAAAACATTCAGTACTTC. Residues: CASGDWAKNIQYF.

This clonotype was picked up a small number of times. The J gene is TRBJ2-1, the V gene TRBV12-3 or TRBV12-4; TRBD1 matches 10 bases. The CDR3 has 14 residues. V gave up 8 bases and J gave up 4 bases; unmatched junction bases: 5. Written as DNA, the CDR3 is TGTGCCAGCGGGTGGACAGGGGGTTACAATGAGCAGTTCTTC. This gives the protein CASGWTGGYNEQFF.

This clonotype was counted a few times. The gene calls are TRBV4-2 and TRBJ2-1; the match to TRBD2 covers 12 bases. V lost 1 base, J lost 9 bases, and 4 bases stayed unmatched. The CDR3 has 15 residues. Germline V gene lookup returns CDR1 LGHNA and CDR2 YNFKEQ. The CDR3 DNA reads TGTGCCAGCAGCCAAGGGACTAGCGGGATTGCTGAGCAGTTCTTC. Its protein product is CASSQGTSGIAEQFF.

The CDR3 nucleotides read TGTGCCATCAGTGGACCCCTTTCAGAGACCCAGTACTTC. This encodes CAISGPLSETQYF. This chain connects TRBV10-3 to TRBJ2-5, with D hard to call. Looked up from germline, CDR1 is ENHRY and CDR2 is SYGVKD. V lost 4 bases and J lost 4, with 10 bases in between. The length of the CDR3 is 13 residues.

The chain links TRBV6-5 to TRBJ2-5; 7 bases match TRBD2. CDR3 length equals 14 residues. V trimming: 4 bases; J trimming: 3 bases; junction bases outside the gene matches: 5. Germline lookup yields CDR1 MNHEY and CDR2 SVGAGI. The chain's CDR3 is CASSWGGPKETQYF. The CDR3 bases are TGTGCCAGCAGTTGGGGGGGTCCAAAAGAGACCCAGTACTTC.

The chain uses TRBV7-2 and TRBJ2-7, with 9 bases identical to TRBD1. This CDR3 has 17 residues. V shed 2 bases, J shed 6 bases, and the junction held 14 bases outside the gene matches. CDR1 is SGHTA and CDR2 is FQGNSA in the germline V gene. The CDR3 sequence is CASSLLGTGTGLVEQYF. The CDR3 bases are TGTGCCAGCAGCTTATTGGGAACCGGGACAGGGCTTGTCGAGCAGTACTTC.

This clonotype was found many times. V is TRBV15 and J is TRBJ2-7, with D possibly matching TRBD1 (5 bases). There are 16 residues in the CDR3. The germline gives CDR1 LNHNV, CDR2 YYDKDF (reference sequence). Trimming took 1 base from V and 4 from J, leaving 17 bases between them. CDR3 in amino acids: CATSRVQAQGLYEQYF. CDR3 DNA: TGTGCCACCAGCAGAGTGCAGGCCCAGGGCTTGTACGAGCAGTACTTC. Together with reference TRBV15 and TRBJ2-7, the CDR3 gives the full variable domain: DAMVIQNPRYQVTQFGKPVTLSCSQTLNHNVMYWYQQKSSQAPKLLFHYYDKDFNNEADTPDNFQSRRPNTSFCFLDIRSPGLGDTAMYLCATSRVQAQGLYEQYFGPGTRLTVT.

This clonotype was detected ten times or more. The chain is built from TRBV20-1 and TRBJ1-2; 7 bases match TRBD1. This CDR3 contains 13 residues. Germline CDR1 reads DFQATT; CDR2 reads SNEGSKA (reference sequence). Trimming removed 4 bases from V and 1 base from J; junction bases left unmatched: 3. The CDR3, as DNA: TGCAGTGCTAACAGGGGATATAACTATGGCTACACCTTC. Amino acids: CSANRGYNYGYTF.

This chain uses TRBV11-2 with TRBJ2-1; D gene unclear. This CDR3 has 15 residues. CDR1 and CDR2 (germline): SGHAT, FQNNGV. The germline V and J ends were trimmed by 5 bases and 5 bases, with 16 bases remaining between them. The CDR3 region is CASSLRSPGHNEQFF. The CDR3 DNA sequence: TGTGCCAGCAGCCTACGATCTCCGGGCCACAATGAGCAGTTCTTC.

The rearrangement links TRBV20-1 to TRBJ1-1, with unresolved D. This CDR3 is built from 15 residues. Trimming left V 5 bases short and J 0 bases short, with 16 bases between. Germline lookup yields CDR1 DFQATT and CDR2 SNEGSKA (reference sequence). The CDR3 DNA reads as TGCAGTGCTCCCGACGGGGAACACCTGAACACTGAAGCTTTCTTT. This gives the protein CSAPDGEHLNTEAFF.

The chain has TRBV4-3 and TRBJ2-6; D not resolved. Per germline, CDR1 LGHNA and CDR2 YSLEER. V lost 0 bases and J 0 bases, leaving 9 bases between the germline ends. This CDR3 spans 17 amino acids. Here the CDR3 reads CASSQEVATSGANVLTF. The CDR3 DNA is TGCGCCAGCAGCCAAGAGGTTGCAACCTCTGGGGCCAACGTCCTGACTTTC.

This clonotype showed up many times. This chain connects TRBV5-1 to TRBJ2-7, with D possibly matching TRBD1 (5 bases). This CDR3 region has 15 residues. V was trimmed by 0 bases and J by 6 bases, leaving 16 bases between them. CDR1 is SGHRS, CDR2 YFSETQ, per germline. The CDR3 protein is CASSLELDARGEQYF. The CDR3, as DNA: TGCGCCAGCAGCTTGGAGTTGGATGCTAGGGGCGAGCAGTACTTC.

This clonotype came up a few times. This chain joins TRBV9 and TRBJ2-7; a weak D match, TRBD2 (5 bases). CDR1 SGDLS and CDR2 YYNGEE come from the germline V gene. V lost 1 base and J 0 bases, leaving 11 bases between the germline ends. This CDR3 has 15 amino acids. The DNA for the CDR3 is TGTGCCAGCAGCGTACAGTCGGGGTCCTCCTACGAGCAGTACTTC. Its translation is CASSVQSGSSYEQYF.

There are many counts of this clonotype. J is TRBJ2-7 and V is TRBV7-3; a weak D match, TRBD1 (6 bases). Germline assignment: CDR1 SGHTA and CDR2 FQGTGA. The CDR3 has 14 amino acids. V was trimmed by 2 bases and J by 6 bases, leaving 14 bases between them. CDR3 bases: TGTGCCAGCAGCTTAGAGGCAGGGGTGTTCGAGCAGTACTTC. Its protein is CASSLEAGVFEQYF.

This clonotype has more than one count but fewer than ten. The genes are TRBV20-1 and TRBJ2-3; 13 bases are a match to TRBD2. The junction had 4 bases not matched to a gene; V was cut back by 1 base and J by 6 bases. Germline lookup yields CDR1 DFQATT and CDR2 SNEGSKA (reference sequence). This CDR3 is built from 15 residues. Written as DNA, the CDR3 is TGCAGTGCTAGAGGTGTGACTAGCGGGAGGGATACGCAGTATTTT. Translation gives CSARGVTSGRDTQYF.

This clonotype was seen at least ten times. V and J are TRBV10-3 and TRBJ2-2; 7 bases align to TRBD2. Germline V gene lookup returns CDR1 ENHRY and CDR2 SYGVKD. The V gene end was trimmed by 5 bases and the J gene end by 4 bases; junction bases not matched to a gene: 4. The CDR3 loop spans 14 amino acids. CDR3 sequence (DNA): TGTGCCATCAGTCTAGCGGTGGGCACCGGGGAGCTGTTTTTT. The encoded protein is CAISLAVGTGELFF.

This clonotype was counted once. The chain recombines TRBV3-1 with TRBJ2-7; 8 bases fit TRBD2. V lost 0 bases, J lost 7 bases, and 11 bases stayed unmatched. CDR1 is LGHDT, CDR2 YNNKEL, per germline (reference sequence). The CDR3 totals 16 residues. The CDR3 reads CASSQERLAGMDEQYF. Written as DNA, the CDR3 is TGTGCCAGCAGCCAAGAACGGCTAGCGGGTATGGATGAGCAGTACTTC.

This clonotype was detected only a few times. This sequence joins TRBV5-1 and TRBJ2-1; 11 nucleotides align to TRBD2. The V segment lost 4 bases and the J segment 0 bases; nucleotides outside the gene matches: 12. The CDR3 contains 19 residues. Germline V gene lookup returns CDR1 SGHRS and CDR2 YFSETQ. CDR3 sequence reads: CASSPVGLAGFGSYNEQFF. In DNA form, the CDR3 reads TGCGCCAGCAGCCCGGTCGGACTAGCGGGTTTTGGCTCCTACAATGAGCAGTTCTTC.

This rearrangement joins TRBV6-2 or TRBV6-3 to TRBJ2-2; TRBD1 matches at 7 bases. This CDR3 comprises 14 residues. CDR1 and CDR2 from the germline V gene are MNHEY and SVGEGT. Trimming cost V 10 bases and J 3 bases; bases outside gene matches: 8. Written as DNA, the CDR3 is TGTGCCACGCGACGGGACAGATACACCGGGGAGCTGTTTTTT. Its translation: CATRRDRYTGELFF.

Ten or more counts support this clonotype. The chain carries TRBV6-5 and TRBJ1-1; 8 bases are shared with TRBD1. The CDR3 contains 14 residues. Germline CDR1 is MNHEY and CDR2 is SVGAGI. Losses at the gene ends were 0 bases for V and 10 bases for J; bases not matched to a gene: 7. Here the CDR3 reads CASSYSTGAGGAFF. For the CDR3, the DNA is TGTGCCAGCAGTTACTCGACAGGGGCGGGTGGAGCTTTCTTT.